Below are 9 T cell receptor beta chains sequenced from a single sample in a study of regulatory T cells in long-lasting Graves disease. Through Arm-PCR of CDR3 regions and iRepertoire HTBI primers, TCR beta libraries were built. A single record per CDR3 protein comes from TCRdb applying MiXCR to the multiplex PCR reads. The sample yields roughly 500,000 distinct CDR3 sequences, roughly 22% seen once. The time point here: persistent/refractory GD, antithyroid drugs over 5 years with positive TRAb. PBMCs were the source of the RNA used for TCR sequencing. The sequencing used peripheral blood mononuclear cells (PBMCs), collected when the disease was refractory, from a patient treated with antithyroid drugs. The receptors stem from a female donor with Graves disease.

This rearrangement joins TRBV12-3 or TRBV12-4 to TRBJ2-2, with 9 bases identical to TRBD1. This CDR3 has 16 residues. V gave up 5 bases and J gave up 3 bases; unmatched junction bases: 7. CDR3 bases: TGTGCCAGCAGTATGACCCGGGACAGGGACACCGGGGAGCTGTTTTTT. Protein: CASSMTRDRDTGELFF.

A word on this clonotype: The junction differs from germline at one of its ends, possibly a read error. V and J are TRBV7-3 and TRBJ1-4; 9 bases fit TRBD1. From germline, CDR1 is SGHTA and CDR2 FQGTGA. The CDR3 is 17 amino acids. The CDR3 DNA is TGTGCCAGCAGCGACCTGGGACAGGGAGAAACTAATGAAAAACTGCTTTTT. It codes for CASSDLGQGETNEKLLF.

The rearrangement uses TRBV30 and TRBJ2-7; TRBD1 is a possible D gene (5 bases). CDR3 length: 12 residues. Germline CDR1 and CDR2: GTSNPN and SVGIG (reference sequence). V shed 5 bases and J shed 11 bases, with 19 bases lying between them. The CDR3 DNA follows: TGTGCCTGGGGTCCACAACCACCAGGGAAGTACTTC. Residues: CAWGPQPPGKYF.

This clonotype was picked up many times. This chain joins TRBV19 and TRBJ1-1, with D perhaps matching TRBD1 (6 bases). Trimming pared 9 bases from V and 0 bases from J, leaving 11 bases between. In germline, CDR1 is LNHDA, CDR2 SQIVND (reference sequence). This CDR3 has 13 residues. In DNA form, the CDR3 reads TGTGCCAGCGGACGGACAGTGAACACTGAAGCTTTCTTT. It codes for CASGRTVNTEAFF.

This clonotype was seen many times. V usage is TRBV12-3 or TRBV12-4 and J usage is TRBJ1-5; 8 bases agree with TRBD1. J was trimmed by 6 bases and V by 5 bases; bases with no gene match: 12. This CDR3 comprises 16 residues. The CDR3 loop reads CASSLPGGTPPQPQHF. The CDR3 coding sequence is TGTGCCAGCAGTCTACCAGGGGGCACCCCTCCTCAGCCCCAGCATTTT.

This clonotype was observed a handful of times. This chain uses TRBV12-3 or TRBV12-4 with TRBJ2-7; D possibly matches TRBD1 or TRBD2 (6 bases each). The ends were cut back, 0 bases at V and 12 bases at J, with 12 bases in the middle. This CDR3 contains 12 residues. The CDR3 sequence is CASSLARDKPYF. CDR3 sequence (DNA): TGTGCCAGCAGTTTAGCGCGGGACAAGCCGTACTTC.

This clonotype showed up just a few times. The chain has TRBV7-2 and TRBJ2-7, with D unresolved. The V and J ends lost 7 bases and 3 bases respectively, with 19 bases between them. The germline V gene has CDR1 SGHTA and CDR2 FQGNSA. This CDR3 spans 15 amino acids. CDR3 loop: CASTPGRPAIYEQYF. In DNA form, the CDR3 reads TGTGCCAGCACCCCTGGTAGGCCGGCGATCTACGAGCAGTACTTC.

This clonotype was detected ten times or more. This chain joins TRBV24-1 and TRBJ2-5, with 9 bases lining up with TRBD1. The CDR3 is made up of 17 amino acids. Per germline, CDR1 KGHDR and CDR2 SFDVKD. V lost 3 bases and J lost 0; bases outside the gene matches: 7. Here the CDR3 reads CATSDTGQGSYQETQYF. DNA for the CDR3: TGTGCCACCAGTGATACCGGACAGGGGAGTTACCAAGAGACCCAGTACTTC.

Ten or more counts support this clonotype. The chain employs TRBV10-3 and TRBJ1-3; D may be TRBD1 (5 bases). Trimming pared 0 bases from V and 0 bases from J, leaving 9 bases between. Germline loops: CDR1 ENHRY, CDR2 SYGVKD. The CDR3 spans 16 residues. CDR3 residues: CAISESGQPSGNTIYF. For the CDR3, the DNA is TGTGCCATCAGTGAGTCTGGACAACCCTCTGGAAACACCATATATTTT.